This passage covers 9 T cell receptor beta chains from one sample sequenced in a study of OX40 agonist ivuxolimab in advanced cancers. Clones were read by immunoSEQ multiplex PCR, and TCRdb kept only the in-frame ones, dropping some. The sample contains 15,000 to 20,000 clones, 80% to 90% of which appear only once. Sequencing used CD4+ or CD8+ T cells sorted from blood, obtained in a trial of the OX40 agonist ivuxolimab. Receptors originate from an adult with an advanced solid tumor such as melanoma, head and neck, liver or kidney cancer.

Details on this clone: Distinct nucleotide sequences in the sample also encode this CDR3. CDR3: CASSLAGANVLTF. The CDR3 coding sequence is TGTGCCAGCAGTTTGGCTGGGGCCAACGTCCTGACTTTC. The chain is built from TRBV27 and TRBJ2-6, with D unresolved. This CDR3 region has 13 residues. Deletions cut 3 bases from V and 2 bases from J, with 2 bases between. The V gene's germline CDR1 is MNHEY and CDR2 SMNVEV (reference sequence). Looking up the rest from reference TRBV27 and TRBJ2-6 gives the full variable domain: EAQVTQNPRYLITVTGKKLTVTCSQNMNHEYMSWYRQDPGLGLRQIYYSMNVEVTDKGDVPEGYKVSRKEKRNFPLILESPSPNQTSLYFCASSLAGANVLTFGAGSRLTVL.

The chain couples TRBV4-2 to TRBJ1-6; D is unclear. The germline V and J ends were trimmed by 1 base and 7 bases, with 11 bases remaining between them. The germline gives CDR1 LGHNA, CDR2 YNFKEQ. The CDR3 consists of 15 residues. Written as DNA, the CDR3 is TGTGCCAGCAGCCAAGGGTTATCAGCGAATTCACCCCTCCACTTT. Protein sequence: CASSQGLSANSPLHF.

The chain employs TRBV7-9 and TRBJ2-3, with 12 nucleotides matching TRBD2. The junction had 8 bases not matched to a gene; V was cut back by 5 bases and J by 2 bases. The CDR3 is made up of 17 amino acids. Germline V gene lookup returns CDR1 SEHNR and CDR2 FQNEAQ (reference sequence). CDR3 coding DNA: TGTGCCAGCAGCGCACTAGGACTAGCGGGATACACAGATACGCAGTATTTT. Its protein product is CASSALGLAGYTDTQYF.

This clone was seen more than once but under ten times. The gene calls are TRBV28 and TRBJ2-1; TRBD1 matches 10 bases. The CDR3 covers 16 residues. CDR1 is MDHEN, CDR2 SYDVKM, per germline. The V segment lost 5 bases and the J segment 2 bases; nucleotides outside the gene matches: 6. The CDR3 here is CASSTRDRGAYNEQFF. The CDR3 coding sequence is TGTGCCAGCAGTACCCGGGACAGGGGTGCCTACAATGAGCAGTTCTTC.

CDR3 protein: CASGWETQYF. For the CDR3, the DNA is TGTGCTAGTGGCTGGGAGACCCAGTACTTC. V usage is TRBV12-5 and J usage is TRBJ2-5, with D uncertain. This CDR3 has 10 amino acids. The ends were cut back, 6 bases at V and 5 bases at J, with 4 bases in the middle. Germline CDR1 is LGHNT and CDR2 is FRNRAP.

CDR3 coding DNA: TGTGCCAGCAGCCCAACCTCACAGGGAGGGACTGAAGCTTTCTTT. Residues: CASSPTSQGGTEAFF. V gene TRBV2 combines with J gene TRBJ1-1; weak D call: TRBD1 (6 bases). Trimming took 6 bases from V and 5 from J, leaving 19 bases between them. This CDR3 contains 15 residues. Germline V CDR1 and CDR2: SNHLY, FYNNEI.

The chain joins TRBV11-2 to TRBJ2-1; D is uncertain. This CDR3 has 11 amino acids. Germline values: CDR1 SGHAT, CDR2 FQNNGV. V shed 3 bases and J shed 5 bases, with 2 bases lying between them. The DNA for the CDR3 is TGTGCCAGCAGCTTCCACAATGAGCAGTTCTTC. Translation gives CASSFHNEQFF.

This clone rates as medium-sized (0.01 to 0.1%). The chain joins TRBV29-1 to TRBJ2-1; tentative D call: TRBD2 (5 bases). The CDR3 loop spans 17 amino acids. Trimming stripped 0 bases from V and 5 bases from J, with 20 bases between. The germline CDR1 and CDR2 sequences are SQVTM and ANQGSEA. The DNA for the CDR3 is TGCAGCGTTGAAGATCCCCTCATGGAGGCAGCTAACAATGAGCAGTTCTTC. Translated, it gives CSVEDPLMEAANNEQFF.

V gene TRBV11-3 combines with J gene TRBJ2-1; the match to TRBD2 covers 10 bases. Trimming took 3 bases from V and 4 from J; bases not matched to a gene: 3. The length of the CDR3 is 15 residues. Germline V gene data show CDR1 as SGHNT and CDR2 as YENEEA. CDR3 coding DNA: TGTGCCAGCAGCTTGTGGACTAGCGGATACAATGAGCAGTTCTTC. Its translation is CASSLWTSGYNEQFF.